The 23 T cell receptor beta chains below were found in one sample sequenced in a study of blood T cell repertoires in COVID-19. Here immunoSEQ multiplex PCR was the method, and the copy in TCRdb shows in-frame clones only, minus some. Counted here are roughly 500,000 clones, approximately 90% occurring once; the ten biggest clones make up 1.8%. Sequenced input: PBMCs or T cells enriched from blood (not recorded which). The source of these receptors is a woman in her thirties or forties who had recovered from COVID-19.

CDR3 DNA sequence: TGCAGTGCTAGAGAAGCCCATGAGCAGTTCTTC. Protein sequence: CSAREAHEQFF. The V gene is TRBV20-1, the J gene TRBJ2-1, with D uncertain. The germline CDR1 and CDR2 sequences are DFQATT and SNEGSKA (reference sequence). The CDR3 extends over 11 amino acids. The ends were cut back, 0 bases at V and 8 bases at J, with 5 bases in the middle.

The chain uses TRBV11-3 and TRBJ1-5; D unclear. The CDR3 loop spans 13 amino acids. Germline lookup yields CDR1 SGHNT and CDR2 YENEEA. Trimming stripped 1 base from V and 7 bases from J, with 8 bases between. The CDR3 DNA reads as TGTGCCAGCAGCTTAGCCCCTAACCAGCCCCAGCATTTT. This gives the protein CASSLAPNQPQHF.

Remarks on this clone: The sample contains more than one DNA sequence encoding this CDR3. This sequence joins TRBV24-1 and TRBJ1-1, with TRBD1 identical over 7 bases. The CDR3 contains 13 residues. V trimming: 6 bases; J trimming: 2 bases; junction bases outside the gene matches: 2. Per germline, CDR1 KGHDR and CDR2 SFDVKD. CDR3 coding DNA: TGTGCCACCAGTCAGGGGGTTAACACTGAAGCTTTCTTT. The encoded protein is CATSQGVNTEAFF.

The rearrangement links TRBV6-5 to TRBJ2-1; D perhaps matches TRBD2 (5 bases). V was cut by 2 bases and J by 5 bases, with 7 bases left in between. Germline assignment: CDR1 MNHEY and CDR2 SVGAGI. The CDR3 has 13 amino acids. In DNA form, the CDR3 reads TGTGCCAGCAGTTACGGACTCGACAATGAGCAGTTCTTC. This encodes CASSYGLDNEQFF.

About this clone itself: The same CDR3 can be traced to other DNA sequences in this sample. The CDR3 loop reads CASSLRQGGTEAFF. The CDR3, as DNA: TGCGCCAGCAGCCTCAGACAGGGAGGCACTGAAGCTTTCTTT. The chain recombines TRBV5-1 with TRBJ1-1; 7 nucleotides align to TRBD1. The length of the CDR3 is 14 residues. V shed 4 bases and J 4 bases; nucleotides not matched to a gene: 7. CDR1 and CDR2 (germline): SGHRS, YFSETQ.

The chain recombines TRBV3-1 (or the pseudogene TRBV3-2) with TRBJ1-1; no clear D gene. V lost 4 bases, J lost 5 bases, and 20 bases lay in between. This CDR3 comprises 16 residues. Per the germline V gene, CDR1 is LGHDT and CDR2 is YNNKEL (reference sequence). CDR3 sequence (DNA): TGTGCCAGCAGCCTTTCGACCGTCCGTTTAGCGACTGAAGCTTTCTTT. Translation gives CASSLSTVRLATEAFF.

V gene TRBV4-3 combines with J gene TRBJ2-3; 12 positions agree with TRBD2. The germline CDR1 and CDR2 sequences are LGHNA and YSLEER. The CDR3 length is 15 residues. V shed 4 bases and J 4 bases; nucleotides not matched to a gene: 3. CDR3 residues: CASSPGLAGSDTQYF. The CDR3 DNA follows: TGCGCCAGCAGCCCTGGACTAGCGGGATCAGATACGCAGTATTTT.

CDR3 protein: CASSLEESTEAFF. For the CDR3, the DNA is TGTGCCAGCAGCTTAGAGGAGAGTACTGAAGCTTTCTTT. The rearrangement uses TRBV11-3 and TRBJ1-1, with D uncertain. This CDR3 contains 13 residues. The germline CDR1 and CDR2 sequences are SGHNT and YENEEA. V dropped 0 bases and J dropped 5 bases, with 7 bases sitting between them.

The chain has TRBV19 and TRBJ1-2; TRBD1 might be the D (6 bases). The V end lost 4 bases, the J end lost 8 bases, and 17 bases lay between the germline ends. This CDR3 contains 14 residues. Germline CDR1 and CDR2: LNHDA and SQIVND (reference sequence). The CDR3 protein is CASSTTGLVEGYTF. The CDR3 DNA reads as TGTGCCAGTAGTACTACAGGGTTGGTAGAGGGCTACACCTTC.

The chain uses TRBV2 and TRBJ1-1; TRBD1 matches at 11 bases. This CDR3 spans 13 amino acids. The V gene's germline CDR1 is SNHLY and CDR2 FYNNEI. After removal of 8 bases from V and 6 bases from J, the junction contained 5 bases not matched to a gene. The CDR3 protein is CASHGTGGAEAFF. As DNA, the CDR3 is TGTGCCAGCCACGGGACAGGGGGTGCTGAAGCTTTCTTT.

This clone was counted once. The rearrangement uses TRBV7-2 and TRBJ2-3, with D hard to call. CDR1 SGHTA and CDR2 FQGNSA come from the germline V gene. V was clipped by 3 bases and J by 0 bases, with 10 bases between them. There are 15 residues in the CDR3. The DNA of the CDR3 is TGTGCCAGCAGCTTTCGCTTTACTAGCACAGATACGCAGTATTTT. The encoded protein is CASSFRFTSTDTQYF.

The chain combines TRBV19 with TRBJ2-5, with a weak D call TRBD2 (6 bases). Germline V CDR1 and CDR2: LNHDA, SQIVND (reference sequence). Trimming stripped 2 bases from V and 2 bases from J, with 9 bases between. The CDR3 has 14 residues. CDR3 region: CASSIQGGQETQYF. CDR3 sequence (DNA): TGTGCCAGTAGTATACAGGGAGGTCAAGAGACCCAGTACTTC.

V gene TRBV9 combines with J gene TRBJ2-1, with 9 bases matching TRBD2. The CDR3 extends over 18 amino acids. The V segment lost 4 bases and the J segment 2 bases; nucleotides outside the gene matches: 13. CDR1 and CDR2 (germline): SGDLS, YYNGEE. CDR3 sequence (DNA): TGTGCCAGCAGCCGGGGGATTAGCGGGAGTATGACCTACAATGAGCAGTTCTTC. It specifies CASSRGISGSMTYNEQFF. The full variable domain, in which reference TRBV9 and TRBJ2-1 provide the parts outside the CDR3, is DSGVTQTPKHLITATGQRVTLRCSPRSGDLSVYWYQQSLDQGLQFLIQYYNGEERAKGNILERFSAQQFPDLHSELNLSSLELGDSALYFCASSRGISGSMTYNEQFFGPGTRLTVL.

The CDR3, as DNA: TGTGCCAGCAGCTTAGAGGCCCTAGCGGGGCCAGATACGCAGTATTTT. This sequence encodes CASSLEALAGPDTQYF. The gene calls are TRBV7-6 and TRBJ2-3, with 9 bases matching TRBD2. This CDR3 region has 16 residues. From germline, CDR1 is SGHVS and CDR2 FNYEAQ. Losses at the gene ends were 1 base for V and 4 bases for J; bases not matched to a gene: 6. Full variable domain (missing parts from reference TRBV7-6 and TRBJ2-3): GAGVSQSPRYKVTKRGQDVALRCDPISGHVSLYWYRQALGQGPEFLTYFNYEAQQDKSGLPNDRFSAERPEGSISTLTIQRTEQRDSAMYRCASSLEALAGPDTQYFGPGTRLTVL.

The chain links TRBV24-1 to TRBJ2-7, with TRBD2 matching over 7 bases. The J segment lost 1 base and the V segment lost 4 bases, leaving 9 bases of the junction unmatched. Germline V gives CDR1 KGHDR, CDR2 SFDVKD. The CDR3 totals 16 residues. The CDR3 coding sequence is TGTGCCACCAGTGAACTAGGACTAGTGGGTTCCTACGAGCAGTACTTC. Encoded protein: CATSELGLVGSYEQYF.

As to this clone: Other DNA sequences from this sample encode an identical CDR3 as well. The V gene is TRBV18, the J gene TRBJ2-7, with D possibly TRBD1 on 6 matching bases. V lost 4 bases and J 4 bases, leaving 8 bases between the germline ends. Germline CDR1 KGHSH, CDR2 LQKENI. The CDR3 is made up of 12 amino acids. The CDR3 DNA reads TGTGCCAGCTCACTACAGGGATACGAGCAGTACTTC. The encoded protein is CASSLQGYEQYF.

The chain is built from TRBV4-3 and TRBJ1-2, with 10 bases matching TRBD1. There are 19 residues in the CDR3. Germline CDR1 is LGHNA and CDR2 is YSLEER. The V gene end was trimmed by 4 bases and the J gene end by 6 bases; junction bases not matched to a gene: 20. CDR3 sequence reads: CASSPLVDRGLIFFDGYTF. CDR3 in DNA: TGCGCCAGCAGCCCACTGGTAGACAGGGGGCTTATTTTTTTTGATGGCTACACCTTC.

The chain links TRBV6-5 to TRBJ2-3; D remains unclear. V lost 5 bases and J lost 3, with 15 bases in between. CDR1 MNHEY and CDR2 SVGAGI come from the germline V gene. The CDR3 covers 15 residues. The CDR3 loop is CASSPTPRRTDTQYF. The DNA of the CDR3 is TGTGCCAGCAGTCCTACACCGCGGCGGACAGATACGCAGTATTTT.

This clone was observed once. J is TRBJ1-2 and V is TRBV29-1; 9 positions agree with TRBD1. This CDR3 has 12 residues. The ends lost 5 bases at V and 6 bases at J; junction bases unmatched: 4. Germline V gene sequence: CDR1 SQVTM, CDR2 ANQGSEA. The CDR3 bases are TGCAGCGTTTCCAGGGACAGGGATGGCTACACCTTC. Amino acid sequence: CSVSRDRDGYTF.

In nucleotides, the CDR3 is TGTGCCAGCAGCTTAGGTCCCCAGAGGTATGGCTACACCTTC. Protein: CASSLGPQRYGYTF. The chain employs TRBV13 and TRBJ1-2; D is uncertain. V was pared by 0 bases and J by 5 bases, with 10 bases between. The CDR3 is 14 residues long. In germline, CDR1 is PRHDT, CDR2 FYEKMQ (reference sequence).

The genes are TRBV30 and TRBJ2-7, with D perhaps matching TRBD1 (6 bases). Germline values: CDR1 GTSNPN, CDR2 SVGIG (reference sequence). The CDR3 sequence is 12 residues long. Trimming removed 5 bases from V and 3 bases from J, with 11 bases in between. CDR3 sequence: CAWGEQGYEQYF. The CDR3 DNA is TGTGCCTGGGGGGAACAGGGCTACGAGCAGTACTTC.

This rearrangement joins TRBV7-8 to TRBJ2-5; D is unclear. This CDR3 is 13 amino acids long. CDR1 and CDR2 (germline): SGHVS, FQNEAQ. V lost 10 bases, J lost 2 bases, and 14 bases lay in between. CDR3 residues: CATLAVTQETQYF. The CDR3 nucleotides read TGTGCCACCCTGGCGGTCACACAAGAGACCCAGTACTTC.

This clone appeared once. The V gene is TRBV6-1, the J gene TRBJ2-5, with 11 positions matching TRBD1. With V trimmed by 3 bases and J by 10 bases, 4 bases remained unmatched. Germline V lookup: CDR1 MNHNS, CDR2 SASEGT. This CDR3 contains 13 residues. The chain's CDR3 is CASSDPGTGGQYF. Here the CDR3 DNA reads TGTGCCAGCAGTGATCCCGGGACAGGGGGCCAGTACTTC.